A selection of T cell receptor beta chains follows, all from one sample in a study of T cells after posttransplantation cyclophosphamide. Here immunoSEQ multiplex PCR was the method, and the copy in TCRdb shows in-frame clones only, minus some. The data show around 10,000 clones, with none appearing a single time. Sample: PBMCs, taken after allogeneic stem cell transplant with posttransplant cyclophosphamide. Receptors were obtained from a female patient between 35 and 55 years old who received an allogeneic stem cell transplant from a related donor, was CMV-positive, and had no GVHD. Some T cells could come from the graft donor. Each CDR3 is given with its conserved first and last residue. The D gene is left open where the match is weak. Clone size is given for some rows only: seen once, a few or many times, or a class if the clone is expanded.

D: TRBD1
size: many
length: 17
V: TRBV5-1
J: TRBJ2-7
CDR3: CASSSGQGANVLYEQYF
DNA: TGCGCCAGCAGCTCCGGACAGGGGGCGAATGTCCTATACGAGCAGTACTTC

D: .
size: many
length: 15
V: TRBV11-2
J: TRBJ2-5
CDR3: CASSSRPRPEGDQYF
DNA: TGTGCCAGCAGCTCGAGGCCCAGGCCCGAGGGTGACCAGTACTTC

D: .
size: many
length: 13
V: TRBV13
J: TRBJ1-5
CDR3: CASSSLRGGTQHF
DNA: TGTGCCAGCAGCTCATTACGGGGGGGGACCCAGCATTTT

D: .
size: many
length: 15
V: TRBV9
J: TRBJ1-5
CDR3: CASSSTGRSDQPQHF
DNA: TGTGCCAGCAGCAGTACAGGGCGGTCCGATCAGCCCCAGCATTTT

D: .
size: many
length: 10
V: TRBV7-9
J: TRBJ2-1
CDR3: CASSFLEQFF
DNA: TGTGCCAGCAGCTTTCTTGAGCAGTTCTTC

D: .
size: many
length: 15
V: TRBV5-1
J: TRBJ2-1
CDR3: CASSLADRPYNEQFF
DNA: TGCGCCAGCAGCTTGGCGGACAGACCCTACAATGAGCAGTTCTTC

D: TRBD2
size: medium-sized
length: 16
V: TRBV5-4
J: TRBJ2-2
CDR3: CASSLPGLEVTGELFF
DNA: TGTGCCAGCAGCTTGCCCGGACTAGAAGTGACCGGGGAGCTGTTTTTT

D: TRBD2
size: many
length: 14
V: TRBV28
J: TRBJ2-5
CDR3: CASTLGSGRETQYF
DNA: TGTGCCAGCACCCTCGGTAGCGGGAGAGAGACCCAGTACTTC

D: TRBD1
size: .
length: 13
V: TRBV23-1
J: TRBJ2-5
CDR3: CASTDHRGETQYF
DNA: TGCGCCAGCACGGATCACAGGGGAGAGACCCAGTACTTC

D: TRBD2
size: many
length: 14
V: TRBV19
J: TRBJ2-7
CDR3: CASRGTSGSYEQYF
DNA: TGTGCCAGTAGGGGGACTAGCGGGAGTTACGAGCAGTACTTC

D: .
size: few
length: 13
V: TRBV30
J: TRBJ2-1
CDR3: CACSRSLNNEQFF
DNA: TGTGCCTGCTCGCGGTCCTTAAACAATGAGCAGTTCTTC

D: .
size: many
length: 16
V: TRBV6-5
J: TRBJ1-3
CDR3: CASSYSRGGRGNTIYF
DNA: TGTGCCAGCAGTTACTCGAGAGGGGGAAGAGGAAACACCATATATTTT

D: TRBD1
size: many
length: 14
V: TRBV28
J: TRBJ1-1
CDR3: CASSPGQGWTEAFF
DNA: TGTGCCAGCAGCCCGGGACAGGGTTGGACTGAAGCTTTCTTT

D: TRBD1
size: many
length: 15
V: TRBV28
J: TRBJ2-7
CDR3: CASSLPRRGLYEQYF
DNA: TGTGCCAGCAGTTTACCGCGCAGGGGGCTCTACGAGCAGTACTTC

D: .
size: many
length: 12
V: TRBV6-6
J: TRBJ1-1
CDR3: CASSNRGAEAFF
DNA: TGTGCCAGCAGTAACCGGGGAGCTGAAGCTTTCTTT

D: TRBD2
size: many
length: 14
V: TRBV7-3
J: TRBJ2-1
CDR3: CASSVAGADNEQFF
DNA: TGTGCCAGCTCTGTAGCGGGAGCGGACAATGAGCAGTTCTTC

D: .
size: many
length: 15
V: TRBV10-3
J: TRBJ2-5
CDR3: CAISDMSSGQETQYF
DNA: TGTGCCATCAGTGACATGTCCAGCGGGCAAGAGACCCAGTACTTC

D: TRBD1
size: many
length: 14
V: TRBV5-1
J: TRBJ2-7
CDR3: CASSLRTGPHEQYF
DNA: TGCGCCAGCAGCCTTCGGACAGGGCCTCACGAGCAGTACTTC

D: TRBD2
size: many
length: 14
V: TRBV11-3
J: TRBJ2-3
CDR3: CASSPGLAVMTQYF
DNA: TGTGCCAGCAGCCCCGGACTAGCGGTCATGACGCAGTATTTT

D: .
size: many
length: 12
V: TRBV2
J: TRBJ1-1
CDR3: CADGGYNTEAFF
DNA: TGTGCCGACGGGGGGTATAACACTGAAGCTTTCTTT

D: .
size: many
length: 15
V: TRBV11-2
J: TRBJ1-3
CDR3: CASSLLRGTGNTIYF
DNA: TGTGCCAGCAGCTTACTCCGGGGGACTGGAAACACCATATATTTT

D: .
size: many
length: 15
V: TRBV6-5
J: TRBJ2-3
CDR3: CASSYSGLADSPQYF
DNA: TGTGCCAGCAGTTACTCAGGGCTAGCCGATTCGCCGCAGTATTTT

D: .
size: .
length: 16
V: TRBV29-1
J: TRBJ2-1
CDR3: CSVHSKGGSSYNEQFF
DNA: TGCAGCGTCCACTCGAAGGGGGGGAGCTCCTACAATGAGCAGTTCTTC

D: TRBD1
size: many
length: 15
V: TRBV5-1
J: TRBJ1-5
CDR3: CASSRGTGDNQPQHF
DNA: TGCGCCAGCAGCCGGGGGACAGGGGACAATCAGCCCCAGCATTTT

D: .
size: many
length: 14
V: TRBV28
J: TRBJ2-5
CDR3: CASKFWRGQETQYF
DNA: TGTGCCAGCAAATTTTGGAGGGGGCAGGAGACCCAGTACTTC

D: TRBD2
size: many
length: 14
V: TRBV7-3
J: TRBJ2-3
CDR3: CASSLTSGSDTQYF
DNA: TGTGCCAGCAGCTTGACTAGCGGGTCGGATACGCAGTATTTT

D: TRBD1
size: many
length: 20
V: TRBV4-1
J: TRBJ2-6
CDR3: CASSPRNQDRGPSGANVLTF
DNA: TGCGCCAGCAGCCCGCGGAACCAGGACAGGGGGCCCTCTGGGGCCAACGTCCTGACTTTC

D: .
size: many
length: 14
V: TRBV9
J: TRBJ2-7
CDR3: CASSEGTRSYEQYF
DNA: TGTGCCAGCAGCGAGGGGACTCGATCCTACGAGCAGTACTTC

D: TRBD1
size: many
length: 15
V: TRBV28
J: TRBJ2-7
CDR3: CASTNSGTGSYEQYF
DNA: TGTGCCAGCACTAATTCCGGGACAGGGTCCTACGAGCAGTACTTC

D: TRBD2
size: many
length: 14
V: TRBV18
J: TRBJ2-5
CDR3: CASSPPSGMETQYF
DNA: TGTGCCAGCTCACCACCGAGCGGGATGGAGACCCAGTACTTC

D: .
size: many
length: 16
V: TRBV19
J: TRBJ1-5
CDR3: CASSKRENLSNQPQHF
DNA: TGTGCCAGTAGCAAGAGGGAGAATCTTTCCAATCAGCCCCAGCATTTT

D: .
size: many
length: 12
V: TRBV7-2
J: TRBJ2-5
CDR3: CASSFGRETQYF
DNA: TGTGCCAGCAGCTTCGGTCGGGAGACCCAGTACTTC

D: .
size: few
length: 13
V: TRBV9
J: TRBJ1-2
CDR3: CASTSDGPYGYTF
DNA: TGTGCCAGCACCTCTGATGGCCCGTATGGCTACACCTTC